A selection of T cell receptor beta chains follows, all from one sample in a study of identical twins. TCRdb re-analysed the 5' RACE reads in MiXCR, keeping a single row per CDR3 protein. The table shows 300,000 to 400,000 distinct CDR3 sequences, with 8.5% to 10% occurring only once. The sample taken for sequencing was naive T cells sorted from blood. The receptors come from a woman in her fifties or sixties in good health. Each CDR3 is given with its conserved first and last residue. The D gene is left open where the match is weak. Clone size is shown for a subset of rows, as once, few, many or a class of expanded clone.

CDR3aa: CASSEGQGSEKLFF
CDR3nt: TGCGCCAGCAGCGAAGGACAGGGAAGCGAAAAACTGTTTTTT
abundance: few
v_gene: TRBV4-1
j_gene: TRBJ1-4
d_gene: TRBD1

CDR3aa: CAMPGTGPYEQFF
CDR3nt: TGTGCCATGCCCGGGACAGGGCCTTATGAGCAGTTCTTC
abundance: many
v_gene: TRBV7-9
j_gene: TRBJ2-1
d_gene: TRBD1

CDR3aa: CASSVDYGQDTEAFF
CDR3nt: TGTGCCAGCAGCGTAGACTACGGGCAGGACACTGAAGCTTTCTTT
abundance: few
v_gene: TRBV9
j_gene: TRBJ1-1
d_gene: NA

CDR3aa: CSVDGTGIRETQYF
CDR3nt: TGCAGCGTTGATGGGACAGGGATTAGGGAGACCCAGTACTTC
abundance: few
v_gene: TRBV29-1
j_gene: TRBJ2-5
d_gene: TRBD1

CDR3aa: CASSHPTDTQYF
CDR3nt: TGTGCCAGCAGCCACCCGACTGATACGCAGTATTTT
abundance: NA
v_gene: TRBV3-1
j_gene: TRBJ2-3
d_gene: NA

CDR3aa: CASRRQSLSTDTQYF
CDR3nt: TGTGCCAGCAGACGACAGTCCCTAAGCACAGATACGCAGTATTTT
abundance: many
v_gene: TRBV12-3/TRBV12-4
j_gene: TRBJ2-3
d_gene: NA

CDR3aa: CASSPRFTSGRAYNEQFF
CDR3nt: TGTGCCAGCAGCCCTCGGTTTACTAGCGGGAGGGCCTACAATGAGCAGTTCTTC
abundance: many
v_gene: TRBV7-9
j_gene: TRBJ2-1
d_gene: TRBD2

CDR3aa: CASSSTFQGTEDSGANVLTF
CDR3nt: TGTGCCAGCAGCTCTACGTTCCAGGGGACAGAGGATTCTGGGGCCAACGTCCTGACTTTC
abundance: few
v_gene: TRBV7-6
j_gene: TRBJ2-6
d_gene: TRBD1

CDR3aa: CASSHPGGEQFF
CDR3nt: TGTGCCAGCAGCCACCCCGGGGGGGAGCAGTTCTTC
abundance: few
v_gene: TRBV12-3/TRBV12-4
j_gene: TRBJ2-1
d_gene: TRBD2

CDR3aa: CASSPRDRNNQPQHF
CDR3nt: TGCGCCAGCAGCCCCCGGGACAGAAACAATCAGCCCCAGCATTTT
abundance: many
v_gene: TRBV4-1
j_gene: TRBJ1-5
d_gene: TRBD1

CDR3aa: CSAQLDGRADTQYF
CDR3nt: TGCAGCGCGCAACTAGACGGTCGAGCAGATACGCAGTATTTT
abundance: many
v_gene: TRBV29-1
j_gene: TRBJ2-3
d_gene: NA

CDR3aa: CASSDGCEQYF
CDR3nt: TGTGCCAGCAGTGACGGGTGCGAGCAGTACTTC
abundance: NA
v_gene: TRBV25-1
j_gene: TRBJ2-7
d_gene: NA